This T cell receptor beta chain derives from a study of blood T cell repertoires in COVID-19 (dated by TCRdb to between 2020 and 2021). Broadly, across the study: Samples covering the acute and convalescent phases of COVID-19 were provided by collaborators in the United States, Italy and Spain. Sample metadata almost always included a de-identified subject ID, COVID-19 status, age in years and sex. The material from the prospective study consisted of cDNA or gDNA derived from T cells, B-cell-depleted T cells, or PBMCs. Subjects who had been exposed to COVID-19, were actively infected with it, or had recovered from it provided the deeply sampled blood TCRbeta repertoires that made up the dataset. The repertoires were released in a freely available public database meant as a resource for research on the immune response to SARS-CoV-2. Where available, HLA class I and class II types were obtained from metadata supplied by the sample provider rather than from assay-based typing. Samples came from the ongoing ImmuneRACE study (first 160 participants) plus 1,254 subjects from 6 global collaborators.

TCRbeta CDR3 regions were amplified from genomic DNA using the immunoSEQ Assay, a bias-controlled multiplex PCR. In the paper's pipeline: The number of nucleated cells in each sample was estimated by amplification of reference gene primers within the assay. To quantify the absolute abundance of each unique TCRbeta CDR3 rearrangement, sequence reads were collapsed and filtered. For each sample, productive Simpson clonality was calculated as the square root of Simpson's diversity index across productive rearrangements. TCRdb took this table from immuneACCESS and kept in-frame rearrangements with V and J called. Such tables lack part of the clones; where checked against another copy, unresolved V genes explain under half of the gap, and the rest is unexplained. The V and J calls and the clone size are those of that table, but D and trimming were determined from the DNA. Recorded for this sample are 180,000 or so clones; roughly 78% of them occurred a single time. Clones ranked in the top ten supply 2.5% to 3% of the sample.

Reading from cysteine to phenylalanine, the CDR3 counts 13 amino acids. Only the CDR3 portion is preserved as DNA: 39 bases, with reading frame beginning at the first base. V and J lose 3 bases and 7 bases, and a span of 8 bases separates them. Per the germline V gene (reference sequence), SGHKS is the CDR1 and YYEKEE is the CDR2. Whole blood was collected in K2EDTA tubes by collaborating institutions according to the institutions' own protocols. For TCRbeta analysis, collaborators shipped samples as frozen whole blood, isolated PBMCs, or DNA extracted from either of those sample types. Worth noting for this clone: Its target antigen remains unknown. No base quality information exists; no much larger clone differs at one position.

The research as a whole found: How much clinical and demographic metadata was included differed by source and by participant, and the metadata was provided uncurated.

This TCR came from a woman of 80 years or more with active or convalescent COVID-19. Sequencing was carried out using peripheral blood. Recombination joined TRBV5-5 with TRBJ1-6, with TRBD1 tentatively as D gene (6 bases match). The DNA sequence is given as TGTGCCAGCAGCTCAGGGGTAAATTCACCCCTCCACTTT. Translated, it reads CASSSGVNSPLHF.